The 23 T cell receptor beta chains in this list originate from one sample, sequenced in a study of graft-versus-host responses after intestinal transplantation. Clones were sequenced by immunoSEQ multiplex PCR, and TCRdb holds only the in-frame ones, with some missing. The repertoire has tens of thousands of clones, about 90% of them found once; the top ten carry about 2.1%. The specimen comprised PBMCs, sampled 300 to 320 days after intestinal transplant. All receptors derive from a human patient who received an intestinal transplant, so some T cells may come from the graft donor.

This chain uses TRBV6-1 with TRBJ2-1; 7 nucleotides line up with TRBD2. The germline V gene has CDR1 MNHNS and CDR2 SASEGT. With V trimmed by 3 bases and J by 4 bases, 6 bases remained unmatched. The CDR3 totals 15 residues. Here the CDR3 DNA reads TGTGCCAGCAGTGACTCCCTAGCGGCATACAATGAGCAGTTCTTC. Its protein product is CASSDSLAAYNEQFF.

For the CDR3, the DNA is TGCGCCAGCAGCCAAGATCGGGGGAGGTTAGAGACCCAGTACTTC. It translates to CASSQDRGRLETQYF. V gene TRBV4-1 combines with J gene TRBJ2-5; tentatively, D is TRBD2 (6 bases). Germline V gives CDR1 MGHRA, CDR2 YSYEKL. This CDR3 region has 15 residues. V was trimmed by 0 bases and J by 4 bases, leaving 12 bases between them.

The J gene is TRBJ2-3, the V gene TRBV5-1; the match to TRBD2 covers 10 bases. CDR3 length: 14 residues. The J segment lost 5 bases and the V segment lost 0 bases, leaving 0 bases of the junction unmatched. CDR1 and CDR2 from the germline V gene are SGHRS and YFSETQ. This chain's CDR3 is CASSLASGGDTQYF. The CDR3 nucleotides read TGCGCCAGCAGCTTGGCTAGCGGGGGAGATACGCAGTATTTT.

The chain combines TRBV29-1 with TRBJ1-1; the D gene is possibly TRBD1 (5 bases). Germline CDR1 SQVTM, CDR2 ANQGSEA. The V end was cut by 5 bases, the J end by 3 bases, with 19 bases between. The CDR3 is 15 residues long. CDR3 sequence reads: CSVRPRMGGDTEAFF. For the CDR3, the DNA is TGCAGCGTTCGCCCCCGGATGGGGGGTGACACTGAAGCTTTCTTT.

The rearrangement uses TRBV11-3 and TRBJ2-7; D unresolved. V was clipped by 5 bases and J by 1 base, with 6 bases between them. The CDR3 contains 12 residues. Germline lookup yields CDR1 SGHNT and CDR2 YENEEA. The CDR3 region is CASSGNSYEQYF. The CDR3 DNA follows: TGTGCCAGCAGCGGGAATTCCTACGAGCAGTACTTC.

The chain uses TRBV6-6 and TRBJ2-7; 7 nucleotides agree with TRBD1. J lost 3 bases, V lost 0 bases, and 5 bases had no gene match. This CDR3 region has 15 residues. CDR1 and CDR2 from the germline V gene are MNHNY and SVGAGI (reference sequence). The CDR3 DNA is TGTGCCAGCAGTTACTCGACAGGGAAGGTCTACGAGCAGTACTTC. It specifies CASSYSTGKVYEQYF.

The V and J genes are TRBV28 and TRBJ2-1, with TRBD1 matching 8 bases. This CDR3 has 17 residues. J gave up 0 bases and V 6 bases, and 10 bases lay outside the gene matches. Germline V gene lookup returns CDR1 MDHEN and CDR2 SYDVKM. The CDR3 DNA sequence: TGTGCCAGCAGCCCCACGACAGGGGCAAGCTCCTACAATGAGCAGTTCTTC. It translates to CASSPTTGASSYNEQFF.

V is TRBV28 and J is TRBJ2-7; 10 positions match TRBD1. This CDR3 comprises 15 residues. V lost 3 bases to trimming and J lost 7 bases; unmatched junction nucleotides: 9. Looked up from germline, CDR1 is MDHEN and CDR2 is SYDVKM. The CDR3 loop reads CASSFFRDRGVEQYF. CDR3 coding DNA: TGTGCCAGCAGTTTTTTCCGGGACAGGGGAGTGGAGCAGTACTTC.

CDR3 sequence: CASSPGTSATDTQYF. DNA for the CDR3: TGTGCCAGCAGCCCCGGGACTAGCGCCACAGATACGCAGTATTTT. The rearrangement links TRBV9 to TRBJ2-3, with 10 positions matching TRBD2. The V gene end was trimmed by 4 bases and the J gene end by 2 bases; junction bases not matched to a gene: 4. The length of the CDR3 is 15 residues. The germline gives CDR1 SGDLS, CDR2 YYNGEE. The full variable domain, completed using reference TRBV9 and TRBJ2-3, is DSGVTQTPKHLITATGQRVTLRCSPRSGDLSVYWYQQSLDQGLQFLIQYYNGEERAKGNILERFSAQQFPDLHSELNLSSLELGDSALYFCASSPGTSATDTQYFGPGTRLTVL.

About this clone itself: At one of its ends the junction is not consistent with the germline gene, which may arise from a read error. The chain links TRBV7-7 to TRBJ2-1, with TRBD1 matching over 11 bases. This CDR3 comprises 14 residues. Germline V gene data show CDR1 as SSHAT and CDR2 as FNYEAQ (reference sequence). CDR3 sequence: CASSTGTGGNEQFF. The CDR3 DNA reads TGTGCTAGCAGCACCGGGACAGGGGGCAATGAGCAGTTCTTC.

This clone was observed once. This chain links TRBV5-5 with TRBJ2-5; 9 nucleotides line up with TRBD1. Near its end, the DNA agrees better with TRBJ2-7, so the J call may be wrong. Germline assignment: CDR1 SGHKS and CDR2 YYEKEE (reference sequence). This CDR3 is 15 amino acids long. CDR3: CASSLWDRALYEQYF. The CDR3 DNA reads as TGTGCCAGCAGCTTATGGGACAGGGCCCTCTACGAGCAGTACTTC.

This sequence joins TRBV5-1 and TRBJ1-1; a possible D gene is TRBD1 (6 bases). This CDR3 spans 14 amino acids. Germline V gene sequence: CDR1 SGHRS, CDR2 YFSETQ. V was pared by 1 base and J by 6 bases, with 13 bases between. In DNA form, the CDR3 reads TGCGCCAGCAGCTTGAGGTGGGGGGGCTCTGAAGCTTTCTTT. This codes for CASSLRWGGSEAFF.

The chain carries TRBV19 and TRBJ2-3, with D tentatively TRBD1 or TRBD2 (5 bases each). CDR1 LNHDA and CDR2 SQIVND come from the germline V gene (reference sequence). The CDR3 totals 14 residues. V lost 9 bases to trimming and J lost 3 bases, with 16 bases between them. The CDR3 loop is CASQRGGGTDTQYF. In nucleotides, the CDR3 is TGTGCCAGCCAACGAGGTGGGGGAACAGATACGCAGTATTTT.

This chain links TRBV10-1 with TRBJ2-5, with D perhaps TRBD1 (6 bases). TRBJ2-7 explains the end of the DNA better; the J call may be wrong. The germline gives CDR1 WNHNN, CDR2 SYGVQD (reference sequence). The CDR3 extends over 16 amino acids. For the CDR3, the DNA is TGCGCCAGCAGTGAATATGGGGACACGGAGCCCGGCGAGCAGTACTTC. Its protein is CASSEYGDTEPGEQYF.

DNA of the CDR3: TGCGCCAGCAGCGCTAGCGGGGCTAGCACAGATACGCAGTATTTT. Protein product: CASSASGASTDTQYF. The chain recombines TRBV5-1 with TRBJ2-3; 9 bases fit TRBD2. CDR3 length: 15 amino acids. Germline V gene sequence: CDR1 SGHRS, CDR2 YFSETQ. J gave up 0 bases and V 4 bases, and 3 bases lay outside the gene matches.

The gene calls are TRBV15 and TRBJ2-7; possibly TRBD1 for D (5 bases). V was shortened by 5 bases and J by 2 bases, with 13 bases between the two germline ends. In germline, CDR1 is LNHNV, CDR2 YYDKDF (reference sequence). CDR3 length equals 14 residues. The DNA for the CDR3 is TGTGCCACCAGCCCAACAGGCCGGACCTACGAGCAGTACTTC. This codes for CATSPTGRTYEQYF. Together with reference TRBV15 and TRBJ2-7, the CDR3 gives the full variable domain: DAMVIQNPRYQVTQFGKPVTLSCSQTLNHNVMYWYQQKSSQAPKLLFHYYDKDFNNEADTPDNFQSRRPNTSFCFLDIRSPGLGDTAMYLCATSPTGRTYEQYFGPGTRLTVT.

This clone was counted only a few times. V and J are TRBV7-9 and TRBJ1-3; no definite D call. Trimming took off 5 bases at V and 4 bases at J, with 6 bases between the two ends. The CDR3 runs 12 residues. The germline V gene has CDR1 SEHNR and CDR2 FQNEAQ (reference sequence). In DNA form, the CDR3 reads TGTGCCAGCAGCGCCAAGGGAAACACCATATATTTT. Translation gives CASSAKGNTIYF.

The chain combines TRBV11-2 with TRBJ2-2; no definite D call. The CDR3 is 15 amino acids. V was cut by 3 bases and J by 0 bases, with 8 bases left in between. Per the germline V gene, CDR1 is SGHAT and CDR2 is FQNNGV. CDR3 sequence reads: CASSLFATNTGELFF. In DNA, the CDR3 is TGTGCCAGCAGCTTGTTCGCTACGAACACCGGGGAGCTGTTTTTT. The whole variable domain, remainder taken from reference TRBV11-2 and TRBJ2-2, is EAGVAQSPRYKIIEKRQSVAFWCNPISGHATLYWYQQILGQGPKLLIQFQNNGVVDDSQLPKDRFSAERLKGVDSTLKIQPAKLEDSAVYLCASSLFATNTGELFFGEGSRLTVL.

The V and J genes are TRBV10-1 and TRBJ2-3; a possible D gene is TRBD2 (6 bases). Trimming took off 6 bases at V and 0 bases at J, with 13 bases between the two ends. The germline V gene has CDR1 WNHNN and CDR2 SYGVQD (reference sequence). CDR3 length: 15 residues. The CDR3, as DNA: TGCGCCAGCAGCGCGGGACCGTTGAGCACAGATACGCAGTATTTT. Protein: CASSAGPLSTDTQYF.

J is TRBJ1-6 and V is TRBV9; D unclear. The CDR3 runs 14 residues. V gave up 0 bases and J gave up 10 bases, with 11 bases separating them. The germline CDR1 and CDR2 sequences are SGDLS and YYNGEE. CDR3 DNA sequence: TGTGCCAGCAGCGTAGGGGCTAGGAGCTCACCCCTCCACTTT. Residues: CASSVGARSSPLHF. The full variable domain, rest sourced from reference TRBV9 and TRBJ1-6, is DSGVTQTPKHLITATGQRVTLRCSPRSGDLSVYWYQQSLDQGLQFLIQYYNGEERAKGNILERFSAQQFPDLHSELNLSSLELGDSALYFCASSVGARSSPLHFGNGTRLTVT.

The chain links TRBV5-5 to TRBJ2-1; a weak D match, TRBD1 (5 bases). CDR1 SGHKS and CDR2 YYEKEE come from the germline V gene (reference sequence). Trimming removed 6 bases at V and 10 bases at J, with 17 bases between. CDR3 length: 13 amino acids. CDR3 in DNA: TGTGCCAGCACCGTTCTCAGGGCTCAAGAGCAGTTCTTC. This translates into CASTVLRAQEQFF.

The V and J genes are TRBV27 and TRBJ1-6; 9 nucleotides agree with TRBD1. Germline lookup yields CDR1 MNHEY and CDR2 SMNVEV (reference sequence). The CDR3 has 14 amino acids. J gave up 9 bases and V 5 bases, and 5 bases lay outside the gene matches. CDR3 in amino acids: CASSVTGGRSPLHF. The CDR3 DNA reads as TGTGCCAGCAGTGTGACAGGGGGGCGTTCACCCCTCCACTTT.

The chain recombines TRBV6-5 with TRBJ2-1; 8 nucleotides agree with TRBD2. The V segment lost 5 bases and the J segment 3 bases; nucleotides outside the gene matches: 0. Looked up from germline, CDR1 is MNHEY and CDR2 is SVGAGI. The CDR3 length is 13 residues. The CDR3 DNA is TGTGCCAGCAGTGGGACTAGCTACAATGAGCAGTTCTTC. Its translation: CASSGTSYNEQFF.